What follows are 10 T cell receptor beta chains derived from one specimen sequenced in a study of shared clonotypes between healthy human individuals. Profiled with immunoSEQ multiplex PCR; TCRdb holds only in-frame clones, not every one. The sample has approximately 2,000,000 clones, around 90% seen once. Material: naive CD4+ T cells from PBMCs. Subset in this sample: CD45RA+ positively selected. The receptors come from a man younger than 35 in good health. Some clones in this sample may be carry-over from other donors' samples.

The rearrangement uses TRBV5-5 and TRBJ2-1, with 16 bases fitting TRBD2. Germline CDR1 and CDR2: SGHKS and YYEKEE (reference sequence). V gave up 3 bases and J gave up 9 bases; unmatched junction bases: 6. The CDR3 totals 16 residues. Here the CDR3 reads CASSSGLAGGRGEQFF. For the CDR3, the DNA is TGTGCCAGCAGCTCGGGACTAGCGGGAGGGCGGGGTGAGCAGTTCTTC.

The rearrangement links TRBV6-4 to TRBJ2-3; 13 nucleotides agree with TRBD2. The CDR3 is made up of 17 amino acids. J was trimmed by 1 base and V by 4 bases; bases with no gene match: 5. Germline CDR1 is MRHNA and CDR2 is SNTAGT. As DNA, the CDR3 is TGTGCCAGCAGTGCCGTAACTAGCGGGAGGGGCACAGATACGCAGTATTTT. It codes for CASSAVTSGRGTDTQYF.

The J gene is TRBJ1-1, the V gene TRBV4-3; D ambiguous. The V gene's germline CDR1 is LGHNA and CDR2 YSLEER. CDR3 length: 14 amino acids. With 1 base removed from V and 4 bases from J, the gap between germline ends came to 10 bases. Here the CDR3 reads CASSQVTTGTEAFF. The CDR3 DNA follows: TGCGCCAGCAGCCAAGTAACCACGGGCACTGAAGCTTTCTTT.

The J gene is TRBJ1-1, the V gene TRBV28; D perhaps matches TRBD1 (5 bases). V lost 2 bases and J lost 1, with 20 bases in between. The CDR3 sequence is 18 residues long. Germline V gene sequence: CDR1 MDHEN, CDR2 SYDVKM. CDR3 region: CASSLISAGGMGNTEAFF. In nucleotides, the CDR3 is TGTGCCAGCAGTTTAATTTCGGCGGGGGGTATGGGGAACACTGAAGCTTTCTTT.

This rearrangement joins TRBV28 to TRBJ2-1; 8 bases match TRBD2. Germline V gene sequence: CDR1 MDHEN, CDR2 SYDVKM. V shed 5 bases and J 0 bases; nucleotides not matched to a gene: 9. The CDR3 is 17 residues long. For the CDR3, the DNA is TGTGCCAGCAGTCCCTGGGTAGCGGGATCCTCCTACAATGAGCAGTTCTTC. This encodes CASSPWVAGSSYNEQFF.

The V gene is TRBV6-6, the J gene TRBJ2-3, with TRBD2 matching over 9 bases. Losses at the gene ends were 2 bases for V and 4 bases for J; bases not matched to a gene: 7. Looked up from germline, CDR1 is MNHNY and CDR2 is SVGAGI (reference sequence). This CDR3 is 16 amino acids long. CDR3 DNA: TGTGCCAGCAGTTACCCGGGTAGCGGGAGAGCAGATACGCAGTATTTT. Protein product: CASSYPGSGRADTQYF.

This sequence joins TRBV27 and TRBJ2-7, with TRBD1 matching 7 bases. The J segment lost 0 bases and the V segment lost 3 bases, leaving 5 bases of the junction unmatched. The CDR3 contains 15 residues. Germline CDR1 reads MNHEY; CDR2 reads SMNVEV (reference sequence). The CDR3 here is CASSFRDRFSYEQYF. The CDR3 DNA follows: TGTGCCAGCAGTTTCCGGGACAGATTCTCCTACGAGCAGTACTTC.

The chain recombines TRBV6-5 with TRBJ1-2; 9 bases are a match to TRBD1. With 7 bases clipped from V and 5 bases from J, the junction kept 8 bases outside the gene matches. Germline V lookup: CDR1 MNHEY, CDR2 SVGAGI. CDR3 length: 14 amino acids. For the CDR3, the DNA is TGTGCCAGCACCACGAGACAGGGGGGTTATGGCTACACCTTC. Its protein product is CASTTRQGGYGYTF.

This clone was recorded once. CDR3 sequence: CASSQGPTSGNTGELFF. The CDR3 bases are TGCGCCAGCAGTCAGGGCCCCACTAGCGGGAACACCGGGGAGCTGTTTTTT. The genes are TRBV5-1 and TRBJ2-2, with 8 bases matching TRBD2. The CDR3 loop spans 17 amino acids. V lost 5 bases and J lost 1; bases outside the gene matches: 10. The V gene's germline CDR1 is SGHRS and CDR2 YFSETQ.

The V call is TRBV27, the J call TRBJ2-1, with 8 bases aligning to TRBD1. J lost 5 bases, V lost 8 bases, and 5 bases had no gene match. Germline CDR1 reads MNHEY; CDR2 reads SMNVEV (reference sequence). This CDR3 region has 13 residues. The CDR3 DNA reads TGTGCCAGCGGGGACAGGCTCCACAATGAGCAGTTCTTC. Its translation is CASGDRLHNEQFF.